This T cell receptor (beta chain) was found in a study of shared clonotypes between healthy human individuals. Whole-study results and caveats: Few donors limited the genetic and exposure-history diversity represented. Four donors held approximately 4.5% of naive CD4 clonotypes in common.

Measured with immunoSEQ multiplex PCR; TCRdb has only the in-frame clones, and not every one. Altogether 2 million to 2.5 million clones are present, more than 85% being singletons, with the ten largest covering approximately 0.4%. This clone has only one observation. What it recognizes is unknown. The sequenced sample was naive CD4+ T cells from PBMCs. Described subset: CD45RA+ positively selected. The sequence was collected from a young man in good health. Some clones in this sample may be carry-over from other donors' samples.

For the CDR3, the DNA is TGTGCCAGCGGTGGGGGCAGGCGGACCACCGGGGAGCTGTTTTTT. Amino acids: CASGGGRRTTGELFF. V usage is TRBV27 and J usage is TRBJ2-2, with D possibly TRBD1 on 6 matching bases. Deletions cut 8 bases from V and 4 bases from J, with 17 bases between. This CDR3 region has 15 residues. Germline V gives CDR1 MNHEY, CDR2 SMNVEV (reference sequence).